Following are 27 T cell receptor beta chains from one sample sequenced in a study of T cell clonality in common variable immunodeficiency. Whole-study results and caveats: Reportedly, TCR beta sequences from common variable immunodeficiency showed fewer deletions and N-nucleotide insertions.

Their antigen targets remain unknown. Assay: immunoSEQ multiplex PCR; the TCRdb copy retains only in-frame clones and omits some. The sample shows about 26,000 clones, none of them appearing just once. Sequenced: peripheral blood mononuclear cells. These TCRs come from a human donor with common variable immunodeficiency.

This clone was observed many times. The CDR3 extends 3 residues past the end of the read, so its final part is completed from the germline J gene. The genes are TRBV6-2 or TRBV6-3 and TRBJ2-3, with 10 bases fitting TRBD2. The CDR3 is 16 amino acids. The V and J ends lost 6 bases and 7 bases, in that order; junction bases with no gene match: 13. The germline V gene encodes CDR1 MNHEY and CDR2 SVGEGT. The CDR3 loop reads CASRKVGAGGPNTQYF. CDR3 bases read: TGTGCCAGCAGAAAAGTAGGAGCGGGGGGGCCGAATACG.

This clone was counted ten times or more. The read ends 3 residues early relative to the CDR3; the germline J gene fills the gap. This rearrangement joins TRBV5-4 to TRBJ2-2; 7 bases line up with TRBD2. The CDR3 has 14 residues. Germline CDR1 is SGHNT and CDR2 is YYREEE (reference sequence). V lost 2 bases, J lost 6 bases, and 4 bases stayed unmatched. CDR3 bases read: TGTGCCAGCAGCTTCCGGGGGGTGGCCGGGGAG. Its protein is CASSFRGVAGE. The entire CDR3 protein is CASSFRGVAGELFF.

This clone was observed many times. The missing CDR3 end, 3 residues past where the read stops, is filled in from the germline J gene. The chain recombines TRBV20-1 with TRBJ1-1; D remains unclear. This CDR3 has 13 residues. The germline gives CDR1 DFQATT, CDR2 SNEGSKA (reference sequence). CDR3 sequence reads: CSATLNLAAGAFF. CDR3 DNA (partial): TGCAGTGCTACTTTGAACTTAGCCGCTGGG.

As concerns this clone: The CDR3 end falls 3 residues outside the read, so it is completed with the germline J gene. The V and J genes are TRBV30 and TRBJ2-1; TRBD2 agrees at 13 bases. Trimming cost V 0 bases and J 0 bases; bases outside gene matches: 17. Germline values: CDR1 GTSNPN, CDR2 SVGIG (reference sequence). The CDR3 has 22 residues. Partial CDR3 DNA: TGTGCCTGGAGTGTACGGCCCCCGGGACTAGCGGGATTCCGAGGCTCCTACAATGAG. Encoded protein: CAWSVRPPGLAGFRGSYNE. The entire CDR3 protein is CAWSVRPPGLAGFRGSYNEQFF.

The table lists this clone with many counts. The read ends 3 residues shy of where the CDR3 ends; the end is completed using the germline J gene. The chain couples TRBV19 to TRBJ1-2; no clear D gene. The CDR3 extends over 13 amino acids. The germline gives CDR1 LNHDA, CDR2 SQIVND (reference sequence). Trimming stripped 3 bases from V and 3 bases from J, with 8 bases between. This CDR3 is CASSIGTDYGYTF. The sequenced CDR3 bases are TGTGCCAGTAGTATCGGTACAGACTATGGC.

Many counts were recorded for this clone. The junction shows a germline mismatch at one end, possibly a read error. The CDR3 end lies 3 residues beyond the end of the read and is filled in from the germline J gene. The V gene is TRBV4-2, the J gene TRBJ1-1; D not certain. The CDR3 spans 13 residues. Per germline, CDR1 LGHNA and CDR2 YNFKEQ. CDR3: CASSLTRNTEAFF. CDR3 DNA, as far as it was read: TGCGCCAGCAGCCTGACAAGAAACACTGAA.

This clone was observed at least ten times. With the read ending 3 residues before the CDR3 end, the germline J gene is used to fill in that end. Other DNA sequences in the sample encode the same CDR3. The rearrangement uses TRBV5-1 and TRBJ1-2, with 8 nucleotides matching TRBD1. CDR3 length equals 14 residues. CDR1 and CDR2 from the germline V gene are SGHRS and YFSETQ. The covered CDR3 bases are TGCGCCAGCAGCTTCGCCAGGGGGCTTGAAGGC. This translates into CASSFARGLEG. The full-length CDR3 reads as CASSFARGLEGYTF.

In this sample, this clone turned up a few times. The read gets to within 3 residues of the CDR3 end, and the germline J gene fills in the rest. This chain links TRBV7-2 with TRBJ2-1; 9 bases are shared with TRBD1. J lost 7 bases, V lost 5 bases, and 9 bases had no gene match. The CDR3 runs to 15 residues. Germline values: CDR1 SGHTA, CDR2 FQGNSA. The part of the CDR3 DNA that was read is TGTGCCAGCAGCGACCGGGACAGGGTCAGGAATGAG. It encodes CASSDRDRVRNE. From start to end, the CDR3 is CASSDRDRVRNEQFF.

This clone has a count of ten or more. The CDR3 end is not reached by the read, which stops 3 residues before it; the germline J gene fills it in. The V call is TRBV19, the J call TRBJ1-1, with 7 bases lining up with TRBD1. This CDR3 has 12 amino acids. The germline CDR1 and CDR2 sequences are LNHDA and SQIVND (reference sequence). Partial CDR3 DNA: TGTGCCAGTACCTACAGGGGTATCGAA. As protein: CASTYRGIE. The CDR3 in its entirety is CASTYRGIEAFF.

With respect to this clone: Read data end 3 residues before the CDR3 end; the end is taken from the germline J gene. The rearrangement links TRBV20-1 to TRBJ2-1; 10 nucleotides agree with TRBD2. The V gene's germline CDR1 is DFQATT and CDR2 SNEGSKA (reference sequence). There are 15 residues in the CDR3. The V gene end was trimmed by 3 bases and the J gene end by 7 bases; junction bases not matched to a gene: 9. Incomplete CDR3 DNA: TGCAGTGCTAGTTCCCTAGCTAGCGGGAGTAATGAG. As protein: CSASSLASGSNE. The CDR3 in its entirety is CSASSLASGSNEQFF.

This clone was recorded at least ten times. The sequence runs out 3 residues before the end of the CDR3; the remainder is reconstructed from the germline J gene. The rearrangement joins TRBV6-2 or TRBV6-3 to TRBJ2-2; TRBD1 agrees at 7 bases. Germline CDR1 is MNHEY and CDR2 is SVGEGT. Trimming removed 5 bases from V and 6 bases from J; junction bases left unmatched: 3. The CDR3 extends over 13 amino acids. CDR3 loop: CASSGQVSGELFF. CDR3 bases read: TGTGCCAGCAGTGGACAGGTTTCCGGGGAG.

This clone was detected ten times or more. The read terminates 3 residues ahead of where the CDR3 ends, so the germline J gene completes it. This chain uses TRBV5-1 with TRBJ2-2; 8 bases match TRBD2. Germline V lookup: CDR1 SGHRS, CDR2 YFSETQ. The CDR3 consists of 15 residues. V lost 2 bases, J lost 5 bases, and 5 bases stayed unmatched. The CDR3 DNA, read in part, is TGCGCCAGCAGCTTACTCGGGGGGGCAACCGGGGAG. As protein: CASSLLGGATGE. In full, the CDR3 reads CASSLLGGATGELFF.

This clone was counted many times. The CDR3 extends 3 residues past the end of the read, so its final part is completed from the germline J gene. This sequence joins TRBV2 and TRBJ2-7; the D gene is possibly TRBD2 (6 bases). V was pared by 7 bases and J by 1 base, with 11 bases between. This CDR3 has 13 residues. Germline V gene lookup returns CDR1 SNHLY and CDR2 FYNNEI. The CDR3 bases that were read are TGTGCCAGCATGATCCGGGGGTCCTACGAG. It encodes CASMIRGSYE. The whole CDR3 protein is CASMIRGSYEQYF.

The table lists this clone with many counts. The sequenced fragment ends 3 residues before the CDR3 boundary, so the rest is inferred from the germline J gene. J is TRBJ1-4 and V is TRBV6-2 or TRBV6-3; 10 nucleotides line up with TRBD1. The junction had 10 bases not matched to a gene; V was cut back by 7 bases and J by 8 bases. The CDR3 has 15 amino acids. Germline V gives CDR1 MNHEY, CDR2 SVGEGT. CDR3 amino acids: CASNDRGRGGEKLFF. CDR3 DNA, as far as it was read: TGTGCCAGCAATGACAGGGGGCGTGGAGGAGAAAAA.

This clone appeared a few times. The covered CDR3 bases are TGTGCCAGCAGCTTAGCGCCGGGACTAGCGGACAATGAG. It is translated as CASSLAPGLADNE. The CDR3 in its entirety is CASSLAPGLADNEQFF. The J gene is TRBJ2-1, the V gene TRBV7-6; 11 bases match TRBD2. The missing CDR3 end, 3 residues past where the read stops, is filled in from the germline J gene. The germline CDR1 and CDR2 sequences are SGHVS and FNYEAQ. V lost 0 bases and J lost 5; bases outside the gene matches: 3. This CDR3 contains 16 residues.

Many counts were recorded for this clone. The read comes to an end 3 residues before the CDR3 does, leaving the germline J gene to fill in the end. V and J are TRBV7-2 and TRBJ2-7; 10 positions agree with TRBD1. Germline-derived CDR1 and CDR2 are SGHTA and FQGNSA. CDR3 length: 15 residues. V gave up 6 bases and J gave up 6 bases; unmatched junction bases: 11. CDR3 in amino acids: CASSWTGTGDSEQYF. The CDR3 bases that were read are TGTGCCAGCAGTTGGACCGGGACAGGGGATAGCGAG.

This clone has a count of ten or more. The observed sequence ends 3 residues before the CDR3 terminus, with the missing tail filled in from the germline J gene. The chain links TRBV5-1 to TRBJ2-3, with TRBD2 matching over 11 bases. From germline, CDR1 is SGHRS and CDR2 YFSETQ. The trim removed 4 bases at V and 7 bases at J, leaving 8 bases unmatched. This CDR3 spans 15 amino acids. This CDR3 reads CASSPLAGGVNTQYF. Incomplete CDR3 DNA: TGCGCCAGCAGCCCGCTAGCGGGAGGCGTAAATACG.

This clone was seen more than once but under ten times. The read halts 3 residues ahead of the CDR3 end, with the missing end drawn from the germline J gene. V and J are TRBV19 and TRBJ1-2; possibly TRBD1 for D (5 bases). From germline, CDR1 is LNHDA and CDR2 SQIVND (reference sequence). This CDR3 contains 12 residues. The part of the CDR3 DNA that was read is TGTGCCAGTAGCCCGAGGGGTTGGGGC. Residues: CASSPRGWG. The full CDR3 sequence reads CASSPRGWGYTF.

This clone was counted many times. The read is 3 residues too short to cover the CDR3 end, so that end is filled in from the germline J gene. This rearrangement joins TRBV19 to TRBJ2-5; weak D call: TRBD2 (6 bases). Germline CDR1 LNHDA, CDR2 SQIVND (reference sequence). The CDR3 spans 14 residues. Trimming left V 6 bases short and J 2 bases short, with 13 bases between. CDR3 residues: CASRNRGIQETQYF. The CDR3 DNA, read in part, is TGTGCCAGTAGAAACCGGGGGATACAAGAGACC. Combining the CDR3 with reference TRBV19 and TRBJ2-5 gives the whole variable domain DGGITQSPKYLFRKEGQNVTLSCEQNLNHDAMYWYRQDPGQGLRLIYYSQIVNDFQKGDIAEGYSVSREKKESFPLTVTSAQKNPTAFYLCASRNRGIQETQYFGPGTRLLVL.

Many counts were recorded for this clone. The CDR3 end is not reached by the read, which stops 3 residues before it; the germline J gene fills it in. This rearrangement joins TRBV5-6 to TRBJ1-3; D is ambiguous. CDR3 size: 12 residues. Germline-derived CDR1 and CDR2 are SGHDT and YYEEEE. The sequenced CDR3 bases are TGTGCCAGCAGCCCCCTAGGTGGATCC. Residues: CASSPLGGS. The CDR3 reads in full as CASSPLGGSIYF. Supplemented by reference TRBV5-6 and TRBJ1-3, the full variable domain reads DAGVTQSPTHLIKTRGQQVTLRCSPKSGHDTVSWYQQALGQGPQFIFQYYEEEERQRGNFPDRFSGHQFPNYSSELNVNALLLGDSALYLCASSPLGGSIYFGEGSWLTVV.

This clone was counted at least ten times. Coverage ceases 3 residues before the CDR3 finishes, and the germline J gene fills in the end. This chain joins TRBV20-1 and TRBJ2-4, with a tentative D call TRBD1 (5 bases). Germline values: CDR1 DFQATT, CDR2 SNEGSKA (reference sequence). This CDR3 comprises 13 residues. Between the trimmed V and J ends, which lost 6 bases and 8 bases, there was a span of 17 bases. The CDR3 DNA, read in part, is TGCAGTGCGAGGTGGCAGGGTAACGACATT. This translates into CSARWQGNDI. The entire CDR3 protein reads CSARWQGNDIQYF.

This clone was seen a few times. The read terminates 3 residues ahead of where the CDR3 ends, so the germline J gene completes it. The chain couples TRBV18 to TRBJ2-7, with D hard to call. Trimming cost V 8 bases and J 4 bases, with 15 bases left between them. CDR1 and CDR2 from the germline V gene are KGHSH and LQKENI. This CDR3 has 13 amino acids. The CDR3 sequence: CASTQKAAYEQYF. Incomplete CDR3 DNA: TGTGCCAGCACACAAAAGGCGGCATACGAG.

Many counts were recorded for this clone. The read falls 3 residues short of the CDR3 end, and the missing part is taken from the germline J gene. The chain is built from TRBV6-2 or TRBV6-3 and TRBJ2-7; 13 bases line up with TRBD2. V lost 2 bases to trimming and J lost 5 bases; unmatched junction nucleotides: 6. The length of the CDR3 is 16 residues. Germline V gene lookup returns CDR1 MNHEY and CDR2 SVGEGT. The CDR3 reads CASSYKRTSGRDEQYF. The covered CDR3 bases are TGTGCCAGCAGTTACAAAAGGACTAGCGGGAGAGACGAG.

This clone was observed many times. The read finishes 3 residues shy of the CDR3 end, and the germline J gene is used to complete it. V usage is TRBV18 and J usage is TRBJ1-4; no definite D call. Germline CDR1 reads KGHSH; CDR2 reads LQKENI. This CDR3 region has 14 residues. V was shortened by 4 bases and J by 5 bases, with 11 bases between the two germline ends. The CDR3 sequence: CASSLTRGNEKLFF. CDR3 DNA (partial): TGTGCCAGCTCACTAACGCGGGGAAATGAAAAA.

This clone has at least ten counts. The read stops 3 residues short of the end of the CDR3; the missing end is completed from the germline J gene. The V and J genes are TRBV5-4 and TRBJ2-7; D might be TRBD1 (6 bases). The germline V gene encodes CDR1 SGHNT and CDR2 YYREEE (reference sequence). The CDR3 is 13 amino acids. The V gene lost 4 bases and the J gene lost 5 bases, with 13 bases spanning the gap. CDR3 bases read: TGTGCCAGCAGCCGTGGACAGACTAACGAG. Translated, it gives CASSRGQTNE. In full, the CDR3 is CASSRGQTNEQYF.

There are a few counts of this clone. With the read ending 3 residues before the CDR3 end, the germline J gene is used to fill in that end. This rearrangement joins TRBV7-6 to TRBJ1-5; D might be TRBD1 (5 bases). The CDR3 is 14 amino acids. Germline CDR1 is SGHVS and CDR2 is FNYEAQ. Trimming took off 4 bases at V and 4 bases at J, with 11 bases between the two ends. The CDR3 DNA, read in part, is TGTGCCAGCAGCTCCGGACAAATTAATCAGCCC. Translated: CASSSGQINQP. From start to end, the CDR3 is CASSSGQINQPQHF.

On this clone: Read data end 3 residues before the CDR3 end; the end is taken from the germline J gene. The V gene is TRBV5-1, the J gene TRBJ2-1; 9 bases agree with TRBD2. V shed 4 bases and J 6 bases; nucleotides not matched to a gene: 5. The germline CDR1 and CDR2 sequences are SGHRS and YFSETQ. The CDR3 consists of 14 residues. CDR3: CASSVGGRANEQFF. CDR3 bases read: TGCGCCAGCAGCGTAGGCGGGAGGGCCAATGAG.